One sample yielded the 2 T cell receptor beta chains listed below, sequenced in a study of blood T cell repertoires in COVID-19. Method: immunoSEQ multiplex PCR; TCRdb's copy keeps in-frame clones and lacks some. The sample carries about 110,000 clones, approximately 87% recorded once. Sequenced: peripheral blood. These TCRs come from a woman between 55 and 75 years old with acute or convalescent COVID-19.

CDR3 loop: CASNPRGGAYEQYF. CDR3 in DNA: TGTGCCAGCAACCCCCGAGGGGGGGCCTACGAGCAGTACTTC. The gene calls are TRBV6-5 and TRBJ2-7, with D possibly matching TRBD2 (7 bases). Germline-derived CDR1 and CDR2 are MNHEY and SVGAGI. Trimming took 7 bases from V and 2 from J, leaving 15 bases between them. This CDR3 has 14 residues.

The chain couples TRBV19 to TRBJ2-3, with 11 bases aligning to TRBD2. Germline V lookup: CDR1 LNHDA, CDR2 SQIVND (reference sequence). J gave up 6 bases and V 6 bases, and 8 bases lay outside the gene matches. This CDR3 is built from 15 residues. CDR3: CASRVTSGGPDTQYF. The CDR3 bases are TGTGCCAGTAGAGTTACTAGCGGGGGTCCGGATACGCAGTATTTT.